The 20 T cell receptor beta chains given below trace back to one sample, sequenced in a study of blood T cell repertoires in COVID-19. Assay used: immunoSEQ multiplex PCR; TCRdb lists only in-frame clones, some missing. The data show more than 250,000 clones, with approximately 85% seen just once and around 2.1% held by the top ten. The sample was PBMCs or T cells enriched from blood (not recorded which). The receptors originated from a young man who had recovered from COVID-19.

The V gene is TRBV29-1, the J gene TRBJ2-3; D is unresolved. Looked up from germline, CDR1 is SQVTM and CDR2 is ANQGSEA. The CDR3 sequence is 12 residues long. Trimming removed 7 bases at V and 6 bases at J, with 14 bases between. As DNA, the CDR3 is TGCAGCGCCCGTCCTTCCCGGGATACGCAGTATTTT. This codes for CSARPSRDTQYF.

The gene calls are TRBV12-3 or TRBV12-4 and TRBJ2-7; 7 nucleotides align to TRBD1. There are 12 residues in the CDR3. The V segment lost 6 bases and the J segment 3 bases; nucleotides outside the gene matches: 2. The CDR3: CASSRDSYEQYF. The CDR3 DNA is TGTGCCAGCAGCCGGGACAGCTACGAGCAGTACTTC.

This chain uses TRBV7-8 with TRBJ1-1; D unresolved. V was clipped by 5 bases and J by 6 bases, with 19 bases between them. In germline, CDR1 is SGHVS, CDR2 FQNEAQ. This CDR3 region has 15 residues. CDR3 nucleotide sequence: TGTGCCAGCAGCGCTAAACGGGTTAGAGGAGCTGAAGCTTTCTTT. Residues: CASSAKRVRGAEAFF. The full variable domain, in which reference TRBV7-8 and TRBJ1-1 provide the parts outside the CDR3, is GAGVSQSPRYKVAKRGQDVALRCDPISGHVSLFWYQQALGQGPEFLTYFQNEAQLDKSGLPSDRFFAERPEGSVSTLKIQRTQQEDSAVYLCASSAKRVRGAEAFFGQGTRLTVV.

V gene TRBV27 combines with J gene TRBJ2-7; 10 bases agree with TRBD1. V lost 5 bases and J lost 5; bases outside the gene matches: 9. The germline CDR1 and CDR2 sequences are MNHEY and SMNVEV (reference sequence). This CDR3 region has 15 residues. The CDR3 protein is CASSNRDRGLHEQYF. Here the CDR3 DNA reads TGTGCCAGCAGTAACCGGGACAGGGGTCTCCACGAGCAGTACTTC.

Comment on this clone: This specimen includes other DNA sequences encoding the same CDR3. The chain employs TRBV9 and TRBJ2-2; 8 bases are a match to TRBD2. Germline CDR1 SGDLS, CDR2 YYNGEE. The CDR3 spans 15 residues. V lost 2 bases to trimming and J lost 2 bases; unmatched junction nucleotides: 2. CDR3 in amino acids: CASSVAGGNTGELFF. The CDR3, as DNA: TGTGCCAGCAGCGTCGCGGGGGGAAACACCGGGGAGCTGTTTTTT. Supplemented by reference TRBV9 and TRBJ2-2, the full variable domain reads DSGVTQTPKHLITATGQRVTLRCSPRSGDLSVYWYQQSLDQGLQFLIQYYNGEERAKGNILERFSAQQFPDLHSELNLSSLELGDSALYFCASSVAGGNTGELFFGEGSRLTVL.

The CDR3 DNA reads as TGTGCCAGCAGTTTAAACCTACTAGCGCTTAGCACAGATACGCAGTATTTT. This translates into CASSLNLLALSTDTQYF. The J gene is TRBJ2-3, the V gene TRBV7-2; 7 nucleotides agree with TRBD2. This CDR3 has 17 residues. Germline CDR1 is SGHTA and CDR2 is FQGNSA. With V trimmed by 6 bases and J by 0 bases, 12 bases remained unmatched.

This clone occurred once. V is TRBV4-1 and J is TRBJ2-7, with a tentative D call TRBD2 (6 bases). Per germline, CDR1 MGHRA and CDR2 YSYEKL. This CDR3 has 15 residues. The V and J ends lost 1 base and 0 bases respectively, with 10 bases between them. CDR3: CASSQVEGISYEQYF. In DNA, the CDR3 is TGCGCCAGCAGCCAAGTGGAGGGGATCTCCTACGAGCAGTACTTC.

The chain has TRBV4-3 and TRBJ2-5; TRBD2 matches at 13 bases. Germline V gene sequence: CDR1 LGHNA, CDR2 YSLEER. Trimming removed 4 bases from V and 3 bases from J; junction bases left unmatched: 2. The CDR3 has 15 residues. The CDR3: CASSLGTSGEETQYF. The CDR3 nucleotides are TGCGCCAGCAGCCTTGGGACTAGCGGGGAAGAGACCCAGTACTTC.

CDR3 nucleotide sequence: TGTGCCAGCAGCCAAACACAGGGGAACGGAAACACCATATATTTT. This gives the protein CASSQTQGNGNTIYF. V and J are TRBV9 and TRBJ1-3, with TRBD1 matching 7 bases. Trimming cost V 4 bases and J 4 bases; bases outside gene matches: 8. The CDR3 has 15 amino acids. CDR1 and CDR2 from the germline V gene are SGDLS and YYNGEE.

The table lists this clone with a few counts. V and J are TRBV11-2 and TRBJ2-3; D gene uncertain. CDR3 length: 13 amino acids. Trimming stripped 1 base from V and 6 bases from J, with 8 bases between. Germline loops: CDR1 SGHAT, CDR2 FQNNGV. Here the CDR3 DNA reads TGTGCCAGCAGCTTAGGACTGCTGGATACGCAGTATTTT. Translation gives CASSLGLLDTQYF.

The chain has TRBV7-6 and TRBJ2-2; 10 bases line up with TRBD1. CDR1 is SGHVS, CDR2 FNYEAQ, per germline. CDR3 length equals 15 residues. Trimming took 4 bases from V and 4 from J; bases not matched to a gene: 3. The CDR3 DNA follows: TGTGCCAGCAGCTCCGGGACAGGGGCCACCGGGGAGCTGTTTTTT. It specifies CASSSGTGATGELFF.

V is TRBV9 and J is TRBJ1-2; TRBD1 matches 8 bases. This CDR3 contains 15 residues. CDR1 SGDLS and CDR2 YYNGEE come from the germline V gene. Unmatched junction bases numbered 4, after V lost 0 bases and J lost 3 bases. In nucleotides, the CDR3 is TGTGCCAGCAGCGTAGGGACAGGGCGAGACTATGGCTACACCTTC. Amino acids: CASSVGTGRDYGYTF.

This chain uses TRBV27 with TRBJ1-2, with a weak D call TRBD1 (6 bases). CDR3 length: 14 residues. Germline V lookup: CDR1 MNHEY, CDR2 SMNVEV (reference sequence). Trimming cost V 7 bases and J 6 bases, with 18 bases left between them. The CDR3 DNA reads TGTGCCAGCACCCGGGGAGGGGGTTTCGATGGCTACACCTTC. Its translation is CASTRGGGFDGYTF.

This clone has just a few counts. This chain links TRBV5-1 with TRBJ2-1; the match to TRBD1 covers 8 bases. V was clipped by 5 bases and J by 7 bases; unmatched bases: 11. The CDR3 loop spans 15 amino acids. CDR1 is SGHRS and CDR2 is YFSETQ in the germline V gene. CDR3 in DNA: TGCGCCAGCAGGGACAGGGAACGGGGAACAAATGAGCAGTTCTTC. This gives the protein CASRDRERGTNEQFF. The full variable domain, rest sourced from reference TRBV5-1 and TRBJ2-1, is KAGVTQTPRYLIKTRGQQVTLSCSPISGHRSVSWYQQTPGQGLQFLFEYFSETQRNKGNFPGRFSGRQFSNSRSEMNVSTLELGDSALYLCASRDRERGTNEQFFGPGTRLTVL.

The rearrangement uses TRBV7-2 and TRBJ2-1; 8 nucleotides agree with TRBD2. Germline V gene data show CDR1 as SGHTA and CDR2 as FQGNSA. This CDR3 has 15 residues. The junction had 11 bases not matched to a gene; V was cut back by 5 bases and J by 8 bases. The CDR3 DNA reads TGTGCCAGCAGCCGGCGGGGGGCCCCTAGGGATGAGCAGTTCTTC. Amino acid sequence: CASSRRGAPRDEQFF.

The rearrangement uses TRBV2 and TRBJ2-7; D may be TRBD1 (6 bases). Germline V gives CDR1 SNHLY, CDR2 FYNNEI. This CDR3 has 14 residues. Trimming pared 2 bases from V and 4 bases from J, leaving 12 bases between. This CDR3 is CASSEWAGAYEQYF. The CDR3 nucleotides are TGTGCCAGCAGTGAATGGGCAGGGGCATACGAGCAGTACTTC.

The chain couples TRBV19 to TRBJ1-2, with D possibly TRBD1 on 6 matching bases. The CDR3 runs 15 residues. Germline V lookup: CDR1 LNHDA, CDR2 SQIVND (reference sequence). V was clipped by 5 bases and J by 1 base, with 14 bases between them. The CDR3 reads CASSPLDRFNYGYTF. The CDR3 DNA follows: TGTGCCAGTAGTCCGCTGGACAGATTTAACTATGGCTACACCTTC. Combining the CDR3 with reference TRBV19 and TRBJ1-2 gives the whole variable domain DGGITQSPKYLFRKEGQNVTLSCEQNLNHDAMYWYRQDPGQGLRLIYYSQIVNDFQKGDIAEGYSVSREKKESFPLTVTSAQKNPTAFYLCASSPLDRFNYGYTFGSGTRLTVV.

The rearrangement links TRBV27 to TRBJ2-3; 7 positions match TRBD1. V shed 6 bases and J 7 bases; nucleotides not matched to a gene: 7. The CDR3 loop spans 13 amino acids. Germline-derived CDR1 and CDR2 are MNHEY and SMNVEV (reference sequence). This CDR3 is CASSLGTAYTQYF. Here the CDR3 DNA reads TGTGCCAGCAGCCTCGGGACAGCCTATACGCAGTATTTT.

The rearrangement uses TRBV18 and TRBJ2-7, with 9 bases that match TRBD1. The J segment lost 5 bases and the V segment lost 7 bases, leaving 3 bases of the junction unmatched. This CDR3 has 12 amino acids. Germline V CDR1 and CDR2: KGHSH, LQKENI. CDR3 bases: TGTGCCAGCTGGGGACAGGGCAACGAGCAGTACTTC. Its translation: CASWGQGNEQYF.

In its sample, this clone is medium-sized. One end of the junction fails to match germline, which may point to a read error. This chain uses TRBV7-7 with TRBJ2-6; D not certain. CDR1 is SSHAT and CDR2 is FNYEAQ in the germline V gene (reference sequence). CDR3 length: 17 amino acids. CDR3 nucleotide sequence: TGTGCTAGCAGCTTGGGCAGGATGGCCGCTGGGGCCAACGTCCTGACTTTC. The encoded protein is CASSLGRMAAGANVLTF.